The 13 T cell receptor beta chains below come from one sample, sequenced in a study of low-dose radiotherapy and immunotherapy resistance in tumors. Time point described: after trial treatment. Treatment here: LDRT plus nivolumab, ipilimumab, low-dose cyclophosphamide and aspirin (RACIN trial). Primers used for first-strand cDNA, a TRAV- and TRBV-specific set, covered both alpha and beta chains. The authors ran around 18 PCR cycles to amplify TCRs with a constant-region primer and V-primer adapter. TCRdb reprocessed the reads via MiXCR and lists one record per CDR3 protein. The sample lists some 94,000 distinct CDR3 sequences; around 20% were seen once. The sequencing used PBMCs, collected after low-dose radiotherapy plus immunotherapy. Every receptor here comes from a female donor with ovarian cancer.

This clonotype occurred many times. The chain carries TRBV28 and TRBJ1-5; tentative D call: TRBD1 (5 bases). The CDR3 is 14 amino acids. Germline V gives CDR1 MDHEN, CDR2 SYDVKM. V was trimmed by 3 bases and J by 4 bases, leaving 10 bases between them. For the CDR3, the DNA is TGTGCCAGCAGTTTTGGCAGGGAGAATCAGCCCCAGCATTTT. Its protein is CASSFGRENQPQHF.

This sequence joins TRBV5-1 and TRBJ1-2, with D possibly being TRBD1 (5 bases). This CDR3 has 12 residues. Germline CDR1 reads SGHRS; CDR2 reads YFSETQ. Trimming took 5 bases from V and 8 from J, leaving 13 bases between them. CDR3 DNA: TGCGCCAGCAGGGGGGAGGCTTCCGGCTACACCTTC. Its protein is CASRGEASGYTF.

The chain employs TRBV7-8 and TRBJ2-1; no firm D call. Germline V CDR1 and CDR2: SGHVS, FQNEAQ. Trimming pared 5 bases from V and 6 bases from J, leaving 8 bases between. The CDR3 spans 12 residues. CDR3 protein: CASSKDSNEQFF. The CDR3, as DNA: TGTGCCAGCAGCAAAGACTCCAATGAGCAGTTCTTC. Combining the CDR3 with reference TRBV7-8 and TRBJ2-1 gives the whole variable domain GAGVSQSPRYKVAKRGQDVALRCDPISGHVSLFWYQQALGQGPEFLTYFQNEAQLDKSGLPSDRFFAERPEGSVSTLKIQRTQQEDSAVYLCASSKDSNEQFFGPGTRLTVL.

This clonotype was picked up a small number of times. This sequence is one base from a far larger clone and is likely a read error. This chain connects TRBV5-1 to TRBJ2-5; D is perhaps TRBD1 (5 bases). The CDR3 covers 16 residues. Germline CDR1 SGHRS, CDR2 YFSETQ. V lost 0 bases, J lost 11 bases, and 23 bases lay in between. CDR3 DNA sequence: TGCGCCAGCAGCTTGGGGGCAGGGAACCCCTACAATGAGCAGTACTTC. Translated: CASSLGAGNPYNEQYF.

The CDR3 sequence is CASSLDPGGTGEQYF. CDR3 DNA: TGTGCCAGCAGCTTAGACCCAGGGGGAACGGGCGAGCAGTACTTC. V usage is TRBV7-9 and J usage is TRBJ2-7, with 7 bases that match TRBD1. Looked up from germline, CDR1 is SEHNR and CDR2 is FQNEAQ (reference sequence). The V and J ends lost 1 base and 6 bases, in that order; junction bases with no gene match: 9. The CDR3 extends over 15 amino acids.

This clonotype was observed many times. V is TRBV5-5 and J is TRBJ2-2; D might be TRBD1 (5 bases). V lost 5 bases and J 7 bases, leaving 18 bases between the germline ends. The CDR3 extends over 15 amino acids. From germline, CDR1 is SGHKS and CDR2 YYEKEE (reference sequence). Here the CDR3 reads CASSFDRIVIGELFF. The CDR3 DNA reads TGTGCCAGCAGTTTTGACAGAATCGTCATCGGGGAGCTGTTTTTT.

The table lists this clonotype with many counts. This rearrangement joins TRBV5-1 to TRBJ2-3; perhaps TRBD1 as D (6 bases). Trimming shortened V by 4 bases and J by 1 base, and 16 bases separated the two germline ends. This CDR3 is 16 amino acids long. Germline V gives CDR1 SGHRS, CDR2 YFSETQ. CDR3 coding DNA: TGCGCCAGCAGCAACTACAGGGAATCGGGCACAGATACGCAGTATTTT. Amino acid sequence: CASSNYRESGTDTQYF.

In DNA, the CDR3 is TGCAGTGCTAGAGATTTACAGGGGGAACCCTACGAGCAGTACTTC. Encoded protein: CSARDLQGEPYEQYF. This chain links TRBV20-1 with TRBJ2-7, with 8 bases aligning to TRBD1. V lost 0 bases, J lost 2 bases, and 6 bases stayed unmatched. The CDR3 is made up of 15 amino acids. CDR1 and CDR2 from the germline V gene are DFQATT and SNEGSKA (reference sequence).

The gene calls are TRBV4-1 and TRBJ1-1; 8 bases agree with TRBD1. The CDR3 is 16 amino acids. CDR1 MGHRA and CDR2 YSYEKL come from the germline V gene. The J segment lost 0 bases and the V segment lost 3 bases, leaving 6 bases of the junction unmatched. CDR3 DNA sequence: TGCGCCAGCAGCCATAAGCAGGGGGCTCTGAACACTGAAGCTTTCTTT. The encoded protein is CASSHKQGALNTEAFF.

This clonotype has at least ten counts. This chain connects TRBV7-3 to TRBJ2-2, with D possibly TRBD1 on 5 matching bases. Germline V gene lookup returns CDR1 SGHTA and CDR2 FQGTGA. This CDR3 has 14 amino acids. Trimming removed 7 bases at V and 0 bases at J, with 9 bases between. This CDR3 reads CASKQVPNTGELFF. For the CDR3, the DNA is TGTGCCAGCAAACAGGTTCCGAACACCGGGGAGCTGTTTTTT.

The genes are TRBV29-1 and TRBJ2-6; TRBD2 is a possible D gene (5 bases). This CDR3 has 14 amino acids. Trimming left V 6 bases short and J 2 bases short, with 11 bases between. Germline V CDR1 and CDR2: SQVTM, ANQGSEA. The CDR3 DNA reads TGCAGCGTCACCCGGGGAGCTGGGGCCAACGTCCTGACTTTC. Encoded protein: CSVTRGAGANVLTF.

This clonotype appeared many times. The CDR3 bases are TGTGCCAGCAGCCCGGCAGGGACTAGAGGGTACAATGAGCAGTTCTTC. As protein: CASSPAGTRGYNEQFF. The rearrangement links TRBV4-2 to TRBJ2-1; 8 bases line up with TRBD2. CDR1 and CDR2 (germline): LGHNA, YNFKEQ. With V trimmed by 4 bases and J by 4 bases, 9 bases remained unmatched. The CDR3 spans 16 residues.

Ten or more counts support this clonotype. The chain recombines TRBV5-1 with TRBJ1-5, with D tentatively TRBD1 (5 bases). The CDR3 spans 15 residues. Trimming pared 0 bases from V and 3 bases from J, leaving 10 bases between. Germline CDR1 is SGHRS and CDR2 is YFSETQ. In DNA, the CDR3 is TGCGCCAGCAGCTTGGAAGGGGCTGTCAATCAGCCCCAGCATTTT. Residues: CASSLEGAVNQPQHF.